Below, 18 T cell receptor beta chains from the same sample are listed, as sequenced in a study of blood T cell repertoires in COVID-19 (dated by TCRdb to 2020 to 2021). Library preparation used the immunoSEQ multiplex PCR assay. This immuneACCESS table, as held by TCRdb, lists in-frame sequences with V and J called but not all clones. Of the missing ones, under half trace to an unresolved V gene in checked studies; the others have no known cause. The sample table records more than 100,000 clones; more than 75% of these occur just once. The top ten hold around 3.6% of the sample. Sequenced input: peripheral blood. The receptor source for this set is a woman aged 55-69 years with acute or convalescent COVID-19.

The rearrangement links TRBV5-4 to TRBJ1-3; 7 positions agree with TRBD1. This CDR3 has 15 amino acids. Germline CDR1 reads SGHNT; CDR2 reads YYREEE (reference sequence). The ends lost 2 bases at V and 2 bases at J; junction bases unmatched: 4. The CDR3 region is CASSLQGGTGNTIYF. DNA for the CDR3: TGTGCCAGCAGCTTACAAGGGGGCACTGGAAACACCATATATTTT.

The V call is TRBV10-3, the J call TRBJ1-1; no clear D. Germline V gene sequence: CDR1 ENHRY, CDR2 SYGVKD. The CDR3 is made up of 11 amino acids. Between the trimmed V and J ends, which lost 1 base and 6 bases, there was a span of 3 bases. Here the CDR3 DNA reads TGTGCCATCAGTGAGTTCTCTGAAGCTTTCTTT. The encoded protein is CAISEFSEAFF.

The V gene is TRBV2, the J gene TRBJ1-2; unclear D gene. V lost 5 bases and J 3 bases, leaving 13 bases between the germline ends. The germline gives CDR1 SNHLY, CDR2 FYNNEI. The CDR3 has 14 residues. For the CDR3, the DNA is TGTGCCAGCAGTAGGAGGAGGGTCGACTATGGCTACACCTTC. Translation: CASSRRRVDYGYTF.

V usage is TRBV5-1 and J usage is TRBJ1-2; D gene uncertain. The CDR3 has 13 residues. V dropped 0 bases and J dropped 7 bases, with 10 bases sitting between them. The germline V gene encodes CDR1 SGHRS and CDR2 YFSETQ. The CDR3 is CASSLGAVFGYTF. The CDR3 bases are TGCGCCAGCAGCTTGGGGGCAGTTTTTGGCTACACCTTC.

The CDR3 reads CASSVGPGGRQPQHF. The CDR3 nucleotides are TGTGCCAGCAGCGTAGGGCCAGGAGGTCGGCAGCCCCAGCATTTT. This chain joins TRBV9 and TRBJ1-5; D is uncertain. V lost 0 bases and J lost 7, with 14 bases in between. Per germline, CDR1 SGDLS and CDR2 YYNGEE. The CDR3 runs to 15 residues.

The rearrangement uses TRBV5-1 and TRBJ1-4; D gene ambiguous. The ends were cut back, 5 bases at V and 7 bases at J, with 18 bases in the middle. There are 15 residues in the CDR3. CDR1 is SGHRS, CDR2 YFSETQ, per germline. The CDR3 DNA reads as TGCGCCAGCAGTCCTAGTGGAGGAACGGTTGAAAAACTGTTTTTT. Translating it yields CASSPSGGTVEKLFF.

The rearrangement uses TRBV2 and TRBJ1-5; no clear D. The CDR3 covers 14 residues. Germline V gene data show CDR1 as SNHLY and CDR2 as FYNNEI. Trimming cost V 6 bases and J 4 bases, with 13 bases left between them. This chain's CDR3 is CASRVAVPNQPQHF. The CDR3 bases are TGTGCCAGCAGGGTGGCGGTCCCGAATCAGCCCCAGCATTTT. Together with reference TRBV2 and TRBJ1-5, the CDR3 gives the full variable domain: EPEVTQTPSHQVTQMGQEVILRCVPISNHLYFYWYRQILGQKVEFLVSFYNNEISEKSEIFDDQFSVERPDGSNFTLKIRSTKLEDSAMYFCASRVAVPNQPQHFGDGTRLSIL.

The gene calls are TRBV18 and TRBJ1-1; no firm D call. Germline values: CDR1 KGHSH, CDR2 LQKENI. V gave up 2 bases and J gave up 4 bases, with 14 bases separating them. The length of the CDR3 is 15 residues. The CDR3 loop reads CASSPSQGGVTEAFF. As DNA, the CDR3 is TGTGCCAGCTCACCATCCCAAGGCGGTGTCACTGAAGCTTTCTTT.

The rearrangement joins TRBV2 to TRBJ1-1, with no clear D. The CDR3 sequence is 14 residues long. V was cut by 2 bases and J by 2 bases, with 9 bases left in between. Germline V gene lookup returns CDR1 SNHLY and CDR2 FYNNEI. CDR3 DNA sequence: TGTGCCAGCAGTGAAAGGGAGGGAAACACTGAAGCTTTCTTT. This codes for CASSEREGNTEAFF.

This clone was seen only once. The chain carries TRBV5-1 and TRBJ2-3; TRBD1 is a possible D gene (5 bases). V was pared by 0 bases and J by 0 bases, with 8 bases between. The CDR3 is 15 residues long. CDR1 is SGHRS and CDR2 is YFSETQ in the germline V gene. CDR3 amino acids: CASSLGQGSTDTQYF. Written as DNA, the CDR3 is TGCGCCAGCAGCTTGGGCCAGGGAAGCACAGATACGCAGTATTTT.

This chain uses TRBV15 with TRBJ1-3; no firm D call. The CDR3 has 13 amino acids. V dropped 8 bases and J dropped 1 base, with 9 bases sitting between them. Germline CDR1 and CDR2: LNHNV and YYDKDF (reference sequence). CDR3 residues: CATGGSSGNTIYF. The DNA for the CDR3 is TGTGCCACCGGAGGGTCGTCTGGAAACACCATATATTTT. The full variable domain, its missing parts supplied by reference TRBV15 and TRBJ1-3, is DAMVIQNPRYQVTQFGKPVTLSCSQTLNHNVMYWYQQKSSQAPKLLFHYYDKDFNNEADTPDNFQSRRPNTSFCFLDIRSPGLGDTAMYLCATGGSSGNTIYFGEGSWLTVV.

V usage is TRBV6-2 or TRBV6-3 and J usage is TRBJ2-1, with a possible D match to TRBD1 (6 bases). Between the trimmed V and J ends, which lost 0 bases and 1 base, there was a span of 25 bases. The germline V gene has CDR1 MNHEY and CDR2 SVGEGT. This CDR3 is built from 21 residues. CDR3 in amino acids: CASSYSRLGASPRGSYNEQFF. The DNA for the CDR3 is TGTGCCAGCAGTTACTCGCGTCTGGGGGCAAGCCCCCGGGGTTCCTACAATGAGCAGTTCTTC.

The rearrangement joins TRBV10-1 to TRBJ1-2, with D hard to call. Germline CDR1 reads WNHNN; CDR2 reads SYGVQD (reference sequence). This CDR3 region has 12 residues. Trimming took 3 bases from V and 4 from J, leaving 6 bases between them. The CDR3 protein is CASSDGLYGYTF. The CDR3 DNA reads TGCGCCAGCAGTGATGGACTCTATGGCTACACCTTC.

The gene calls are TRBV24-1 and TRBJ2-1; D ambiguous. Trimming removed 9 bases at V and 4 bases at J, with 6 bases between. The length of the CDR3 is 11 residues. Germline V gene lookup returns CDR1 KGHDR and CDR2 SFDVKD. The CDR3, as DNA: TGTGCCACCGGCACATACAATGAGCAGTTCTTC. Protein product: CATGTYNEQFF.

This chain links TRBV7-2 with TRBJ1-1; D is possibly TRBD1 (5 bases). CDR3 length equals 15 residues. CDR1 is SGHTA and CDR2 is FQGNSA in the germline V gene. V dropped 2 bases and J dropped 0 bases, with 10 bases sitting between them. The CDR3 spells CASSLQGGMNTEAFF. The CDR3 bases are TGTGCCAGCAGCTTACAGGGTGGGATGAACACTGAAGCTTTCTTT.

The J gene is TRBJ2-7, the V gene TRBV28, with a weak D call TRBD1 (6 bases). V lost 5 bases and J lost 9, with 20 bases in between. Germline lookup yields CDR1 MDHEN and CDR2 SYDVKM. The CDR3 runs 14 residues. CDR3 loop: CASSPNRVPIVQYF. CDR3 in DNA: TGTGCCAGCAGTCCCAACAGGGTTCCAATTGTGCAGTACTTC.

This clone was observed once. The CDR3 region is CASSSSPSVRDTQYF. For the CDR3, the DNA is TGTGCCAGCAGCTCAAGCCCTAGCGTGAGAGATACGCAGTATTTT. This chain uses TRBV7-3 with TRBJ2-3; maybe TRBD2 (6 bases). Germline-derived CDR1 and CDR2 are SGHTA and FQGTGA. This CDR3 has 15 residues. The V end lost 4 bases, the J end lost 5 bases, and 16 bases lay between the germline ends.

The rearrangement joins TRBV3-1 (or the pseudogene TRBV3-2) to TRBJ1-5; D perhaps matches TRBD1 (5 bases). The V gene's germline CDR1 is LGHDT and CDR2 YNNKEL (reference sequence). V was clipped by 0 bases and J by 6 bases, with 12 bases between them. The CDR3 totals 15 residues. CDR3 residues: CASSQDLGAGQPQHF. CDR3 sequence (DNA): TGTGCCAGCAGCCAAGATCTAGGGGCCGGTCAGCCCCAGCATTTT.